This TCR beta chain was observed in a study of blood T cell repertoires in COVID-19 (TCRdb year 2020). With respect to the entire study: Collaborator samples came from the United States, Italy and Spain and covered acute and convalescent phases of COVID-19. The prospective study material was composed of cDNA or gDNA derived from T cells, B-cell-depleted T cells, or PBMCs. Subjects who had been exposed to COVID-19, were actively infected with it, or had recovered from it provided the deeply sampled blood TCRbeta repertoires that made up the dataset. The repertoires were released in a freely available public database intended as a resource for research on the immune response to SARS-CoV-2. Samples were obtained from the ongoing ImmuneRACE study (first 160 participants) and from over a thousand subjects provided by 6 global collaborators. A de-identified subject ID, COVID-19 status, age in years and sex were almost always included in the sample metadata. Where available, HLA class I and class II types were taken from metadata supplied by the sample provider and were not determined by assay-based typing.

What the authors observed across the whole study: How much clinical and demographic metadata was included differed by source and by participant, and the metadata was provided uncurated.

A distance of 8 bases separates the germline ends of V and J, which lose 2 bases and 0 bases respectively. In the germline V gene (reference sequence), CDR1 corresponds to MNHEY and CDR2 to SMNVEV. From the cysteine through the phenylalanine, the CDR3 covers 15 amino acids. Solely the CDR3 DNA is kept, with 45 bases framed from the first base. The immunoSEQ Assay, a bias-controlled multiplex PCR, was used to amplify TCRbeta CDR3 regions from genomic DNA. On the authors' methods: Nucleated cell counts per sample were estimated from amplification of reference gene primers within the assay. To quantify the absolute abundance of each unique TCRbeta CDR3 rearrangement, sequence reads were collapsed and filtered. For each sample, productive Simpson clonality was calculated as the square root of Simpson's diversity index over productive rearrangements. TCRdb's version of the immuneACCESS table is confined to in-frame rearrangements and falls short of the full clone set. An unresolved V gene accounts for under half of the shortfall where checked; the remainder is of unknown origin. The DNA was the basis for D and trimming; V, J and clone size are from that table. This sample has fewer than 250,000 clones in its table, and roughly 85% of those were observed once. The top ten hold roughly 3.8% of the sample.

A note on this clone: This clone's antigen is unknown. Base qualities are not recorded, but no much larger clone differs from it by a single base.

Enrolling through a virtual design, the prospective study's participants ranged in age from roughly 18 to 89 years and lived across 24 United States geographic areas. Cohort assignment in the prospective study relied on participant-reported clinical history from a screening survey and a study questionnaire. In the prospective study, mobile phlebotomists collected whole blood, serum and a nasopharyngeal or oropharyngeal swab from each participant. Over a roughly two-month period, participants in the prospective study had the option of providing additional blood draws and questionnaires. Blood samples from the prospective study were shipped frozen or at room temperature prior to DNA extraction.

The source material was PBMCs or T cells enriched from blood (not recorded which). The V and J segments used are TRBV27 and TRBJ1-5; no D gene can be assigned with confidence. The TCR comes from a woman aged 35 to 49 with acute COVID-19. The base sequence is TGTGCCAGCAGTTTACGATCGGTTAGCAATCAGCCCCAGCATTTT. It specifies CASSLRSVSNQPQHF.